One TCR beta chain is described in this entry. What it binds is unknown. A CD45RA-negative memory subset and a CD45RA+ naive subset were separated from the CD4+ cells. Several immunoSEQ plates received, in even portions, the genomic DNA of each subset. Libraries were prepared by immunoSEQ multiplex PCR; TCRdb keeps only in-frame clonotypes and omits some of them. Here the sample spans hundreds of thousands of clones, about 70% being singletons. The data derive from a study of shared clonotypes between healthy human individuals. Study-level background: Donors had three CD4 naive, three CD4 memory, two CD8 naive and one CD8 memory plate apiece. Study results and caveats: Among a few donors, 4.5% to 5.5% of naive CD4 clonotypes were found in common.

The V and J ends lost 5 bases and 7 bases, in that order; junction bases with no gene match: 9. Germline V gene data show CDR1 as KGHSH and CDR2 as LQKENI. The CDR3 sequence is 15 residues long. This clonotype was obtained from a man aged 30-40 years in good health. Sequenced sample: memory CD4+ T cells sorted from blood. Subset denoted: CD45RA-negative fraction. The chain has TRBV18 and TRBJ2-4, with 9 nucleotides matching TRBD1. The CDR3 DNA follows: TGTGCCAGCTCAATCGGGACAGGGTCATTGAACATTCAGTACTTC. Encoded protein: CASSIGTGSLNIQYF.